Below, 5 T cell receptor beta chains from the same sample are listed, as sequenced in a study of cytomegalovirus exposure and HLA in healthy donors. TCRdb's table, derived via immunoSEQ multiplex PCR, lists solely in-frame clones and lacks some. The sample lists roughly 56,000 clones; 85% to 95% were seen once. Specimen: PBMCs. The origin of the receptors is a man aged 18 to 30 in good health and CMV-seronegative.

The chain has TRBV10-1 and TRBJ2-2; D gene uncertain. CDR1 and CDR2 (germline): WNHNN, SYGVQD (reference sequence). V was pared by 8 bases and J by 0 bases, with 10 bases between. The CDR3 is made up of 14 amino acids. CDR3 bases: TGCGCCAGCCGAGACTCCTCGAACACCGGGGAGCTGTTTTTT. It codes for CASRDSSNTGELFF.

The chain uses TRBV7-2 and TRBJ2-3; a weak D match, TRBD2 (5 bases). The CDR3 contains 14 residues. Germline V gene data show CDR1 as SGHTA and CDR2 as FQGNSA. The V end was cut by 4 bases, the J end by 2 bases, with 10 bases between. This CDR3 reads CASSSRVFTDTQYF. The CDR3 nucleotides read TGTGCCAGCAGCTCGCGGGTGTTCACAGATACGCAGTATTTT.

The J gene is TRBJ2-3, the V gene TRBV10-3; a weak D match, TRBD1 (5 bases). Trimming cost V 7 bases and J 3 bases, with 14 bases left between them. Germline V CDR1 and CDR2: ENHRY, SYGVKD. The CDR3 runs 14 residues. CDR3 amino acids: CAIKPGQETDTQYF. CDR3 DNA: TGTGCCATCAAGCCAGGGCAGGAGACAGATACGCAGTATTTT.

This clone was seen just once. Germline and junction disagree at one end, which may indicate a read error. V and J are TRBV7-9 and TRBJ2-7; 7 nucleotides align to TRBD2. CDR1 is SEHNR, CDR2 FQNEAQ, per germline (reference sequence). The CDR3 is 14 amino acids. The CDR3 DNA reads as TGTGCCAGCAGCCTAGCGGACATTTCCTACGAGCAGTACTTC. It translates to CASSLADISYEQYF.

This chain joins TRBV30 and TRBJ2-7, with a weak D call TRBD2 (6 bases). The V gene's germline CDR1 is GTSNPN and CDR2 SVGIG (reference sequence). This CDR3 contains 15 residues. V shed 1 base and J shed 0 bases, with 13 bases lying between them. The CDR3 DNA follows: TGTGCCTGGAGTGGGGGACCGACTAGCTCCTACGAGCAGTACTTC. It yields the protein CAWSGGPTSSYEQYF.